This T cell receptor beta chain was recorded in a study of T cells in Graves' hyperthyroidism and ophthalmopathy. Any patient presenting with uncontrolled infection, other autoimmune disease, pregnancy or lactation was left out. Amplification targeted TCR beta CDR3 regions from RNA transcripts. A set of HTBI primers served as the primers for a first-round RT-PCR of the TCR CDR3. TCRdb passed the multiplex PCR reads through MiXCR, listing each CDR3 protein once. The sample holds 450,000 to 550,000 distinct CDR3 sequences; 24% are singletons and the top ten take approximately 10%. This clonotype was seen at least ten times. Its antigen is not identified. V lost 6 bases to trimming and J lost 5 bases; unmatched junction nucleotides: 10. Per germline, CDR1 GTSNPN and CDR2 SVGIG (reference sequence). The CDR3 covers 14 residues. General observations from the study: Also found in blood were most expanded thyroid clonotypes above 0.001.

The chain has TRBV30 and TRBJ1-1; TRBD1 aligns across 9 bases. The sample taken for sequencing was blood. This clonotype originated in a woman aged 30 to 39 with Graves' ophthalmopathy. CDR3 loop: CACQQGAPGTEAFF. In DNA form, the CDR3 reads TGTGCCTGTCAACAGGGGGCACCCGGGACTGAAGCTTTCTTT. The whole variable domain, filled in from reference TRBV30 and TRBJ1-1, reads SQTIHQWPATLVQPVGSPLSLECTVEGTSNPNLYWYRQAAGRGLQLLFYSVGIGQISSEVPQNLSASRPQDRQFILSSKKLLLSDSGFYLCACQQGAPGTEAFFGQGTRLTVV.